The 28 T cell receptor beta chains reported below all come from one sample, sequenced in a study of monozygotic twins with inflammatory bowel disease. One entry per CDR3 protein, without DNA, is what TCRdb gives after re-calling the 5' RACE reads. Its clone listing holds about 170,000 distinct CDR3 sequences. The sequenced material came from blood. The receptors stem from a human donor with ulcerative colitis or Crohn's disease, or a healthy co-twin of an affected twin (not recorded which).

The chain combines TRBV15 with TRBJ2-5; TCRdb designates TRBD1, a call that cannot be tested without DNA. This CDR3 comprises 15 residues. Germline V gene lookup returns CDR1 LNHNV and CDR2 YYDKDF (reference sequence). CDR3 in amino acids: CATSPVSQGWETQYF.

The CDR3 sequence is CATGGTGDSDTQYF. V and J are TRBV24-1 and TRBJ2-3; TCRdb outputs TRBD1, but without DNA this stays unchecked. This CDR3 has 14 amino acids. Per germline, CDR1 KGHDR and CDR2 SFDVKD.

CDR3 amino acids: CAISSGRGPYNEQFF. This chain connects TRBV10-3 to TRBJ2-1; TCRdb lists TRBD2, though no DNA is available to test this call. Germline values: CDR1 ENHRY, CDR2 SYGVKD. The CDR3 totals 15 residues.

CDR3 loop: CASSLPNGGFDTQYF. V and J are TRBV6-2 or TRBV6-3 and TRBJ2-3; the D call of TRBD2 rests on TCRdb alone, since no DNA is present to check it. The CDR3 length is 15 residues. Looked up from germline, CDR1 is MNHEY and CDR2 is SVGEGT.

The genes are TRBV12-3 or TRBV12-4 and TRBJ2-3; the D call of TRBD2 rests on TCRdb alone, since no DNA is present to check it. The CDR3 covers 14 residues. Here the CDR3 reads CASTTRGGTDTQYF.

The chain has TRBV5-6 and TRBJ2-1; TCRdb lists TRBD2, though no DNA is available to test this call. This CDR3 comprises 17 residues. Per germline, CDR1 SGHDT and CDR2 YYEEEE. The CDR3 here is CASSLVFSGSLNDEQFF.

V usage is TRBV27 and J usage is TRBJ2-5. The CDR3 loop spans 13 amino acids. Germline CDR1 MNHEY, CDR2 SMNVEV (reference sequence). CDR3 amino acids: CASSLVPQKTQYF.

The chain links TRBV10-3 to TRBJ2-1; TCRdb's D call of TRBD2 is untestable without DNA. CDR3 length equals 15 residues. The germline V gene encodes CDR1 ENHRY and CDR2 SYGVKD. The chain's CDR3 is CATTQREGQSNEQFF.

The chain uses TRBV27 and TRBJ1-1; TCRdb's D call, TRBD1, is unchecked because there is no DNA. Germline V gene sequence: CDR1 MNHEY, CDR2 SMNVEV (reference sequence). The CDR3 spans 13 residues. The CDR3 region is CASRPGANTEAFF.

This chain connects TRBV9 to TRBJ2-1. The CDR3 extends over 16 amino acids. Germline loops: CDR1 SGDLS, CDR2 YYNGEE. The chain's CDR3 is CASSVMVGASYNEQFF.

The V call is TRBV5-1, the J call TRBJ1-5; the TCRdb D gene call, TRBD1, has no DNA to confirm it. The CDR3 spans 15 residues. CDR1 SGHRS and CDR2 YFSETQ come from the germline V gene. The CDR3 is CASSLAGASNQPQHF.

The rearrangement links TRBV30 to TRBJ2-5; there is no DNA to check the TCRdb D call of TRBD1. The CDR3 totals 13 residues. Germline values: CDR1 GTSNPN, CDR2 SVGIG (reference sequence). The CDR3 reads CAWMGQGEETQYF.

The CDR3 sequence is CASSLEGRYQETQYF. The rearrangement links TRBV5-1 to TRBJ2-5; no DNA is available, so the TRBD2 call from TCRdb remains unchecked. Germline assignment: CDR1 SGHRS and CDR2 YFSETQ. The CDR3 length is 15 residues.

The chain uses TRBV12-3 or TRBV12-4 and TRBJ1-6; TCRdb gives TRBD1 as the D gene, but with no DNA this cannot be confirmed. The length of the CDR3 is 14 residues. The CDR3 protein is CAGSFDRGNSPLHF.

The rearrangement links TRBV5-1 to TRBJ2-2; with no DNA, the TCRdb D assignment of TRBD1 cannot be verified. CDR3 length: 16 residues. From germline, CDR1 is SGHRS and CDR2 YFSETQ. The CDR3 loop is CASSLGPGNDGGELFF.

J is TRBJ1-2 and V is TRBV7-2; the D call from TCRdb, TRBD1, cannot be confirmed without DNA. Germline-derived CDR1 and CDR2 are SGHTA and FQGNSA. There are 15 residues in the CDR3. The CDR3 here is CASSRQGEDYYGYTF.

The gene calls are TRBV7-2 and TRBJ1-5; TCRdb outputs TRBD1, but without DNA this stays unchecked. The CDR3 length is 14 residues. The V gene's germline CDR1 is SGHTA and CDR2 FQGNSA. This CDR3 reads CASSFSGAGQPQHF.

V is TRBV20-1 and J is TRBJ2-5; lacking DNA, the TRBD2 call made by TCRdb goes unchecked. The CDR3 has 12 residues. CDR1 is DFQATT, CDR2 SNEGSKA, per germline (reference sequence). The CDR3 loop reads CSAGLLAETQYF.

The chain links TRBV7-2 to TRBJ2-3; checking the TCRdb D call of TRBD2 is not possible without DNA. The CDR3 runs 16 residues. The V gene's germline CDR1 is SGHTA and CDR2 FQGNSA. The CDR3 protein is CASSLQTRGRTDTQYF.

This chain joins TRBV5-1 and TRBJ2-3. The CDR3 sequence is 15 residues long. The V gene's germline CDR1 is SGHRS and CDR2 YFSETQ. The CDR3 reads CASSYLGAGTDTQYF.

The chain recombines TRBV21-1 with TRBJ2-3; without DNA, the TCRdb call of TRBD2 cannot be checked. TRBV21-1 is a documented pseudogene. The CDR3 runs 14 residues. The chain's CDR3 is CASSGGASTDTQYF.

The V call is TRBV6-1, the J call TRBJ2-3; TCRdb proposes TRBD2, but this gene call is untestable without DNA. CDR3 length: 14 amino acids. CDR1 and CDR2 (germline): MNHNS, SASEGT. This CDR3 reads CATIPSGSTDTQYF.

The chain uses TRBV5-5 and TRBJ2-1. This CDR3 is built from 12 residues. CDR1 and CDR2 (germline): SGHKS, YYEKEE (reference sequence). The CDR3 spells CASSWLGNEQFF.

V and J are TRBV6-4 and TRBJ2-3. This CDR3 contains 14 residues. Germline V gives CDR1 MRHNA, CDR2 SNTAGT. The CDR3 here is CASSVGPDGDTQYF.

The chain employs TRBV24-1 and TRBJ2-1. This CDR3 is 13 amino acids long. CDR1 and CDR2 (germline): KGHDR, SFDVKD. The CDR3 protein is CATNSRSGNEQFF.

The genes are TRBV25-1 and TRBJ2-1; with no DNA, the TCRdb D assignment of TRBD1 cannot be verified. The V gene's germline CDR1 is MGHDK and CDR2 SYGVNS. This CDR3 has 22 amino acids. CDR3 protein: CADSFKPHRDEHPVHRNNEQFF.

The V and J genes are TRBV20-1 and TRBJ1-6; lacking DNA, the TRBD1 call made by TCRdb goes unchecked. This CDR3 is built from 18 residues. Germline loops: CDR1 DFQATT, CDR2 SNEGSKA (reference sequence). The CDR3 sequence: CSARVPTTGKGWVSPLHF.

This sequence joins TRBV24-1 and TRBJ2-3; lacking DNA, the TRBD2 call made by TCRdb goes unchecked. CDR1 and CDR2 (germline): KGHDR, SFDVKD. CDR3 length equals 15 residues. This CDR3 is CATSHRDYSTDTQYF.